This is a list of T cell receptor beta chains from one sample in a study of shared clonotypes between healthy human individuals. Profiling relied on immunoSEQ multiplex PCR, and the TCRdb table lists in-frame clones only, not all of them. This sample yields 1 million to 1.3 million clones, of which around three quarters are seen a single time; roughly 0.61% belongs to the top ten. The specimen was memory CD4+ T cells from PBMCs. These TCRs come from a man aged 18 to 30 in good health. Some clones in this sample may be carry-over from other donors' samples. Both conserved end residues are trimmed from each CDR3. Each record gives: V gene, J gene, CDR3 protein.

TRBV30,TRBJ1-3,AWSQGAGRFGNTIY
TRBV5-1,TRBJ2-7,ASSFTSGIYEQY
TRBV2,TRBJ2-1,ASWIAGLYNEQF
TRBV18,TRBJ1-5,ASSPVSGGRPQH
TRBV14,TRBJ2-3,ASSQNPESTQY
TRBV6-5,TRBJ2-3,ASSYGSRADTQY
TRBV7-2,TRBJ2-7,ASSLGFGNHEQY
TRBV28,TRBJ1-4,ASRPGLTKGEKLF
TRBV5-1,TRBJ2-7,ASSPNPSAHSYEQY
TRBV4-3,TRBJ2-3,ASSQSHRGRTDTQY
TRBV28,TRBJ2-7,ASSLRGYEQY
TRBV4-2,TRBJ2-3,ASSGGTGVDTQY
TRBV29-1,TRBJ1-1,SVEGAGGEAF
TRBV5-6,TRBJ2-5,ASSLRSGETQY
TRBV5-1,TRBJ1-2,ASSLGTGAIGYT
TRBV2,TRBJ1-1,ASSRDTNEAF
TRBV28,TRBJ2-1,ASSYPSGKNEQF
TRBV28,TRBJ1-5,ASSFRQGAGQPQH